The 25 T cell receptor beta chains presented below share a single source sample, sequenced in a study of T cells in Graves' hyperthyroidism and ophthalmopathy. The source material, RNA transcripts, was used to amplify TCR beta CDR3 regions. Primed by the HTBI set, a first-round RT-PCR was run on the TCR CDR3. TCRdb reprocessed the multiplex PCR reads with MiXCR, giving one entry per CDR3 protein. The data hold fewer than 650,000 distinct CDR3 sequences, with 35% to 50% observed a single time. What was sequenced was peripheral blood or thyroid tissue (not recorded which). The receptors come from an adult woman with Graves' disease, either hyperthyroidism or ophthalmopathy (not recorded which).

The chain has TRBV7-2 and TRBJ2-7; 7 bases are a match to TRBD2. The CDR3 loop spans 14 amino acids. Trimming took 5 bases from V and 5 from J; bases not matched to a gene: 9. The germline V gene encodes CDR1 SGHTA and CDR2 FQGNSA. The CDR3 sequence: CASSEREGGDEQYF. CDR3 nucleotides: TGTGCCAGCAGCGAGCGGGAAGGTGGCGACGAGCAGTACTTC.

The chain combines TRBV5-1 with TRBJ2-5; D remains unclear. This CDR3 contains 14 residues. V was pared by 4 bases and J by 7 bases, with 17 bases between. Germline assignment: CDR1 SGHRS and CDR2 YFSETQ. DNA of the CDR3: TGCGCCAGCAGCCAATCTGAATCATCGGGGACCCAGTACTTC. Encoded protein: CASSQSESSGTQYF. Full variable domain (remainder filled in from reference TRBV5-1 and TRBJ2-5): KAGVTQTPRYLIKTRGQQVTLSCSPISGHRSVSWYQQTPGQGLQFLFEYFSETQRNKGNFPGRFSGRQFSNSRSEMNVSTLELGDSALYLCASSQSESSGTQYFGPGTRLLVL.

CDR3 sequence reads: CASRGVDYGYTF. The CDR3 bases are TGCGCCAGCAGGGGCGTAGACTATGGCTACACCTTC. The chain combines TRBV5-1 with TRBJ1-2; D not resolved. The CDR3 sequence is 12 residues long. Trimming removed 5 bases from V and 3 bases from J, with 8 bases in between. The germline CDR1 and CDR2 sequences are SGHRS and YFSETQ.

The genes are TRBV13 and TRBJ2-2; D is unresolved. CDR3 length: 12 residues. Trimming left V 5 bases short and J 5 bases short, with 6 bases between. Germline V CDR1 and CDR2: PRHDT, FYEKMQ (reference sequence). CDR3 coding DNA: TGTGCCAGCAGCCAACCAACCGGGGAGCTGTTTTTT. Its protein product is CASSQPTGELFF.

The chain employs TRBV5-1 and TRBJ1-1; 9 bases align to TRBD1. The CDR3 totals 14 residues. Unmatched junction bases numbered 7, after V lost 3 bases and J lost 7 bases. Germline V gives CDR1 SGHRS, CDR2 YFSETQ. The CDR3 bases are TGCGCCAGCAGCTACTGGACAGGGGCTAATGAAGCTTTCTTT. Amino acids: CASSYWTGANEAFF.

For this clonotype: One base away lies a much larger clone, so this may be a sequencing read error. This likely comes from a read error, as the CDR3 has no conserved phenylalanine or tryptophan at its end. V and J are TRBV20-1 and TRBJ2-7; 14 bases match TRBD2. With 2 bases clipped from V and 1 base from J, the junction kept 7 bases outside the gene matches. The CDR3 is 17 amino acids. Germline V lookup: CDR1 DFQATT, CDR2 SNEGSKA (reference sequence). CDR3 residues: CSARPGTSGRWSYEQYL. CDR3 bases: TGCAGTGCTAGACCCGGGACTAGCGGGAGATGGTCCTACGAGCAGTACCTC.

At least ten counts were recorded for this clonotype. This chain connects TRBV7-3 to TRBJ2-2; D is perhaps TRBD1 (7 bases). V gave up 5 bases and J gave up 5 bases, with 18 bases separating them. Germline lookup yields CDR1 SGHTA and CDR2 FQGTGA. The CDR3 is 16 residues long. The CDR3, as DNA: TGTGCCAGCAGCCCATCCCCGGCAGGGGGGACCGGGGAGCTGTTTTTT. It translates to CASSPSPAGGTGELFF.

J is TRBJ1-5 and V is TRBV10-3; D is uncertain. In germline, CDR1 is ENHRY, CDR2 SYGVKD. Between the trimmed V and J ends, which lost 3 bases and 2 bases, there was a span of 8 bases. The CDR3 is 14 residues long. The CDR3 region is CAISDSGGNQPQHF. The CDR3 nucleotides are TGTGCCATCAGTGACTCCGGGGGCAATCAGCCCCAGCATTTT.

In the case of this clonotype: It is likely a read error, because the conserved phenylalanine at the end of the CDR3 is missing. No DNA is shown, since the ends of the CDR3 on it are uncertain; the CDR3 is the one TCRdb lists. The chain links TRBV6-6 to TRBJ1-2; the DNA was not compared with TRBD1, the D call given in the table. 15 amino acids form the CDR3, both terminal residues included. Germline CDR1 and CDR2: MNHNY and SVGAGI (reference sequence). This CDR3 reads CASREQGARTMATQS.

The V gene is TRBV29-1, the J gene TRBJ2-2; 7 bases are a match to TRBD2. The CDR3 has 15 amino acids. Germline CDR1 is SQVTM and CDR2 is ANQGSEA. V lost 6 bases, J lost 14 bases, and 21 bases stayed unmatched. The DNA for the CDR3 is TGCAGCGTCCAGACCAATCTCGGGGGGTCCGTGGAACTGTTTTTT. Encoded protein: CSVQTNLGGSVELFF.

This chain joins TRBV4-2 and TRBJ2-2, with 7 bases identical to TRBD2. Germline CDR1 and CDR2: LGHNA and YNFKEQ. Trimming cost V 2 bases and J 5 bases; bases outside gene matches: 8. CDR3 length: 16 residues. The CDR3 DNA reads as TGTGCCAGCAGCCAATCAGTGGGAGGGCCAACCGGGGAGCTGTTTTTT. Translated: CASSQSVGGPTGELFF.

This chain joins TRBV20-1 and TRBJ2-7, with a possible D match to TRBD1 (6 bases). The CDR3 is 12 residues long. The ends were cut back, 2 bases at V and 5 bases at J, with 10 bases in the middle. Germline V gene sequence: CDR1 DFQATT, CDR2 SNEGSKA (reference sequence). For the CDR3, the DNA is TGCAGTGCTAGATCCAGGGGCGACGAGCAGTACTTC. It translates to CSARSRGDEQYF.

This clonotype was detected only a few times. This chain joins TRBV29-1 and TRBJ1-1; 8 nucleotides agree with TRBD1. The germline V gene has CDR1 SQVTM and CDR2 ANQGSEA. The CDR3 consists of 14 residues. V was clipped by 1 base and J by 1 base; unmatched bases: 2. The chain's CDR3 is CSVEGGTGNTEAFF. In DNA form, the CDR3 reads TGCAGCGTTGAAGGGGGGACAGGGAACACTGAAGCTTTCTTT. Looking up the rest from reference TRBV29-1 and TRBJ1-1 gives the full variable domain: SAVISQKPSRDICQRGTSLTIQCQVDSQVTMMFWYRQQPGQSLTLIATANQGSEATYESGFVIDKFPISRPNLTFSTLTVSNMSPEDSSIYLCSVEGGTGNTEAFFGQGTRLTVV.

This clonotype was detected many times. V usage is TRBV10-3 and J usage is TRBJ2-7, with TRBD2 as a possible D gene (6 bases). Per the germline V gene, CDR1 is ENHRY and CDR2 is SYGVKD. V dropped 10 bases and J dropped 7 bases, with 20 bases sitting between them. CDR3 length equals 13 residues. DNA for the CDR3: TGTGCCACGGCCGGGGGTAGCCCAGGGGAGCAGTACTTC. Its protein is CATAGGSPGEQYF.

This chain connects TRBV20-1 to TRBJ2-7; the D is unclear. The germline V and J ends were trimmed by 3 bases and 6 bases, with 3 bases remaining between them. The CDR3 is made up of 9 amino acids. CDR1 and CDR2 (germline): DFQATT, SNEGSKA (reference sequence). CDR3: CSARSEQYF. The DNA of the CDR3 is TGCAGTGCTAGGAGCGAGCAGTACTTC.

The rearrangement uses TRBV10-3 and TRBJ1-1, with 9 bases fitting TRBD1. CDR3 length equals 15 residues. Germline V gene lookup returns CDR1 ENHRY and CDR2 SYGVKD. V trimming: 2 bases; J trimming: 11 bases; junction bases outside the gene matches: 12. CDR3 in DNA: TGTGCCATCAGTGAGCAGGACAGGGGTCCTTATGAGGCTTTCTTT. Its protein product is CAISEQDRGPYEAFF.

In regard to this clonotype: An end of the junction differs from the germline gene, which may be a read error. J is TRBJ2-7 and V is TRBV7-9; TRBD2 is a possible D gene (6 bases). Per germline, CDR1 SEHNR and CDR2 FQNEAQ (reference sequence). This CDR3 spans 14 amino acids. In nucleotides, the CDR3 is TGCGCCAGCAGCCAAGTAAGGGGAGCGGGTGAGCAGTACTTC. It translates to CASSQVRGAGEQYF.

This chain joins TRBV5-1 and TRBJ1-6; a weak D match, TRBD1 (5 bases). CDR1 and CDR2 from the germline V gene are SGHRS and YFSETQ. V lost 0 bases, J lost 9 bases, and 10 bases lay in between. The CDR3 sequence is 14 residues long. CDR3 in DNA: TGCGCCAGCAGCTTGGCGGGGCGAGGTTCACCCCTCCACTTT. Protein: CASSLAGRGSPLHF.

The V call is TRBV19, the J call TRBJ1-5, with a possible D match to TRBD1 (5 bases). The V gene lost 5 bases and the J gene lost 6 bases, with 14 bases spanning the gap. CDR1 and CDR2 (germline): LNHDA, SQIVND (reference sequence). The CDR3 totals 14 residues. CDR3 nucleotide sequence: TGTGCCAGTAGTGGCAGTCAGGGCAGTCAGCCCCAGCATTTT. It codes for CASSGSQGSQPQHF.

The rearrangement joins TRBV29-1 to TRBJ2-6; a weak D match, TRBD1 (5 bases). The CDR3 consists of 17 residues. Trimming removed 5 bases at V and 4 bases at J, with 21 bases between. Germline values: CDR1 SQVTM, CDR2 ANQGSEA. CDR3 region: CSVQLTAELSGANVLTF. The CDR3 DNA reads as TGCAGCGTTCAATTGACAGCCGAATTGTCCGGGGCCAACGTCCTGACTTTC.

The chain is built from TRBV5-1 and TRBJ2-5, with 7 positions matching TRBD1. J was trimmed by 2 bases and V by 2 bases; bases with no gene match: 6. CDR1 is SGHRS and CDR2 is YFSETQ in the germline V gene. The CDR3 has 15 amino acids. The CDR3 region has the DNA TGCGCCAGCAGCTTCGACAGGGTGGGGCAAGAGACCCAGTACTTC. Its translation is CASSFDRVGQETQYF.

The V gene is TRBV29-1, the J gene TRBJ2-5; weak D call: TRBD2 (6 bases). Trimming took off 6 bases at V and 2 bases at J, with 13 bases between the two ends. This CDR3 is 13 amino acids long. Germline CDR1 and CDR2: SQVTM and ANQGSEA. The CDR3 protein is CSVTASEQETQYF. CDR3 DNA: TGCAGCGTGACCGCTAGCGAGCAAGAGACCCAGTACTTC.

This clonotype was observed a handful of times. The chain combines TRBV2 with TRBJ2-2, with D tentatively TRBD1 or TRBD2 (5 bases each). Trimming left V 6 bases short and J 4 bases short, with 15 bases between. The V gene's germline CDR1 is SNHLY and CDR2 FYNNEI. CDR3 length equals 15 residues. The CDR3 DNA is TGTGCCAGCAGGACGGGACCCACGGGCACCGGGGAGCTGTTTTTT. It yields the protein CASRTGPTGTGELFF.

The chain has TRBV7-2 and TRBJ1-3, with D maybe TRBD1 (5 bases). CDR3 length: 15 residues. The V and J ends lost 3 bases and 2 bases respectively, with 11 bases between them. Germline V gene data show CDR1 as SGHTA and CDR2 as FQGNSA. CDR3 sequence (DNA): TGTGCCAGCAGCTTGGGAGGGGCGGCTGGAAACACCATATATTTT. This sequence encodes CASSLGGAAGNTIYF.

This clonotype was picked up many times. The chain has TRBV20-1 and TRBJ2-5; TRBD2 might be the D (5 bases). V was trimmed by 6 bases and J by 0 bases, leaving 14 bases between them. In germline, CDR1 is DFQATT, CDR2 SNEGSKA (reference sequence). This CDR3 region has 14 residues. CDR3 loop: CSATAGVYQETQYF. The DNA for the CDR3 is TGCAGTGCCACCGCCGGGGTGTACCAAGAGACCCAGTACTTC.